The TCR beta chain described here comes from a study of shared clonotypes between healthy human individuals. Sequenced by immunoSEQ multiplex PCR; TCRdb stores in-frame clones only, minus some. Of over 2 million clones listed, 85% to 95% were seen once; the top ten hold roughly 0.13%. The sample was naive CD4+ T cells sorted from blood. Sample subset: CD45RA+ positively selected. The sequence came from a man aged 18 to 35 in good health.

The CDR3, as DNA: TGTGCCAGCAGCGGGGACAGGGGGCTAGTCTCGGTCTATGGCTACACCTTC. Translated: CASSGDRGLVSVYGYTF. The V gene is TRBV7-9, the J gene TRBJ1-2, with 12 bases matching TRBD1. V shed 5 bases and J 4 bases; nucleotides not matched to a gene: 11. CDR1 and CDR2 (germline): SEHNR, FQNEAQ (reference sequence). The length of the CDR3 is 17 residues. The complete variable domain, with remaining parts taken from reference TRBV7-9 and TRBJ1-2, reads DTGVSQNPRHKITKRGQNVTFRCDPISEHNRLYWYRQTLGQGPEFLTYFQNEAQLEKSRLLSDRFSAERPKGSFSTLEIQRTEQGDSAMYLCASSGDRGLVSVYGYTFGSGTRLTVV.